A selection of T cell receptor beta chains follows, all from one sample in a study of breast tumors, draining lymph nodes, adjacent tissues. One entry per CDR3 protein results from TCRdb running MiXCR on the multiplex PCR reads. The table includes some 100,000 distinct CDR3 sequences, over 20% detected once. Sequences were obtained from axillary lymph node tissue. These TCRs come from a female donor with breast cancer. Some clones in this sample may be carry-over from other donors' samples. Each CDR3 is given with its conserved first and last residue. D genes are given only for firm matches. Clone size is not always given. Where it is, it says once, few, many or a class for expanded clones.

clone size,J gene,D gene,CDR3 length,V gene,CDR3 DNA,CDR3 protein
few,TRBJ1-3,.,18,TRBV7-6,TGTGCCAGCAGCCCCTACCATCCTGGACAAGACTCTGGAAACACCATATATTTT,CASSPYHPGQDSGNTIYF
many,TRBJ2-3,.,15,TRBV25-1,TGTGCCAGCAGTGATCGGACATCAAGCACAGATACGCAGTATTTT,CASSDRTSSTDTQYF
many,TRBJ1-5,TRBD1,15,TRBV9,TGTGCCAGCAGCGTGAGTGGGACAGGGGTGGGGCCCCAGCATTTT,CASSVSGTGVGPQHF
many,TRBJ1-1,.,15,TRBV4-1,TGCGCCAGCAGCCAAGATGTCAGGCTGAACACTGAAGCTTTCTTT,CASSQDVRLNTEAFF
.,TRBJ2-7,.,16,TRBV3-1,TGTGCCAGCAGCCAAGATATCAGGCGGGGAACCTACGAGCAGTACTTC,CASSQDIRRGTYEQYF
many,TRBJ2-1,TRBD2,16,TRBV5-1,TGCGCCAGCAGCTTGGCCAGGAGCGGGAGTAGTGATGAGCAGTTCTTC,CASSLARSGSSDEQFF
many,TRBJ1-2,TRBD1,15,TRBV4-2,TGTGCCAGCAGCCAAGAAGACAGGGGGGGCTATGGCTACACCTTC,CASSQEDRGGYGYTF
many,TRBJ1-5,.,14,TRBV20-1,TGCAGTGCTTACGACATATATAGCAATCAGCCCCAGCATTTT,CSAYDIYSNQPQHF
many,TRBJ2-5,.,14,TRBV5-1,TGCGCCAGCAGCTTGGCCCGGGACAAAGAGACCCAGTACTTC,CASSLARDKETQYF
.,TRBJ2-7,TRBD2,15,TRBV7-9,TGTGCCAGCAGCTTAGGGAGCGGGAGGTTCGACGAGCAGTACTTC,CASSLGSGRFDEQYF
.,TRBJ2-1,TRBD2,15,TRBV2,TGTGCCAGCAGTGATGGACTAGCGGGAGCGGGTGAGCAGTTCTTC,CASSDGLAGAGEQFF
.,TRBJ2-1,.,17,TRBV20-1,TGCAGTGCTTTATATGATGACAGGCTCCGTTTCGACAATGAGCAATTCTTC,CSALYDDRLRFDNEQFF
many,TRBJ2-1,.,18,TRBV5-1,TGCGCCAGCAGCTTAATAAGGGCAGGACCCAAAGGGGGCAATGAGCAGTTCTTC,CASSLIRAGPKGGNEQFF
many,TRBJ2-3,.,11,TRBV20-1,TGCAGTGCTAGAGAGGTGGCGGAGGGGTATTTT,CSAREVAEGYF
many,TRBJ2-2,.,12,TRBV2,TGTGCCAGCAGTGATCGCGCCGGGGAGCTGTTTTTT,CASSDRAGELFF
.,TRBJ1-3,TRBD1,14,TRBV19,TGTGCCAGTAGTACGACAGGGACTGGAAACACCATATATTTT,CASSTTGTGNTIYF
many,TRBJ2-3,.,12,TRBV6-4,TGTGCCATCCAGGGGAGCACAGATACGCAGTATTTT,CAIQGSTDTQYF
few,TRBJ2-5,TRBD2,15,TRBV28,TGTGCCAGCAGCCTTGAACCCGGGACTAGAGGGACCCAGTACTTC,CASSLEPGTRGTQYF
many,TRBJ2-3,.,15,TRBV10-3,TGTGCCATCAGTGAGTCGACTGCCCCTACAGATACGCAGTATTTT,CAISESTAPTDTQYF
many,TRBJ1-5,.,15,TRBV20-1,TGCAGTGCGGGAAGGGGTGGCGGGAACAATCAGCCCCAGCATTTT,CSAGRGGGNNQPQHF
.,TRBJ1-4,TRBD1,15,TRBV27,TGTGCCAGCAGTTTCATCAGGGGGAGGAATGAAAAACTGTTTTTT,CASSFIRGRNEKLFF
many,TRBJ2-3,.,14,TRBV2,TGTGCCAGCAGTAAAGGTCTTGACACAGATACGCAGTATTTT,CASSKGLDTDTQYF
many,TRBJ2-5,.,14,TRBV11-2,TGTGCCAGCAGCTTTGAGCATGGTTCGGGGACCCAGTACTTC,CASSFEHGSGTQYF
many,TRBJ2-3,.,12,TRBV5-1,TGCGCCAGCCTTGCCGTCACAGATACGCAGTATTTT,CASLAVTDTQYF
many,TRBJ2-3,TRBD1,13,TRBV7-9,TGTGCCAGCACCCCCGAAGGGGGCAGGCAGCAGTATTTT,CASTPEGGRQQYF
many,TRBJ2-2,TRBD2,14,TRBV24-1,TGTGCCACCATGACTAGCGACAACACCGGGGAGCTGTTTTTT,CATMTSDNTGELFF
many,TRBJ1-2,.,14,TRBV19,TGTGCCAGTAGTATAGGGGGGCAGAACTATGGCTACACCTTC,CASSIGGQNYGYTF
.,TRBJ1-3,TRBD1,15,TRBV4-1,TGCGCCAGCAGCCGACAGGGGGCCGAAGGAAGCACCGTATATTTT,CASSRQGAEGSTVYF
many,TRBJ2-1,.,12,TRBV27,TGTGCCAGCAGCCGCCTTGGCAATGAGCAGTTCTTC,CASSRLGNEQFF